This entry lists 3 T cell receptor beta chains sequenced from one sample in a study of early T cells in non-severe SARS-CoV-2 infection. Each CDR3 protein is one row after TCRdb ran MiXCR on the 5' RACE reads. In the table there are 35,000 to 45,000 distinct CDR3 sequences, roughly an eighth of which are singletons. Input material: whole blood. These receptors came from an adult who was a healthcare worker with PCR-confirmed SARS-CoV-2 infection or an uninfected control (not recorded which).

The chain carries TRBV6-2 or TRBV6-3 and TRBJ2-1, with 9 bases aligning to TRBD2. V gave up 6 bases and J gave up 7 bases; unmatched junction bases: 10. The V gene's germline CDR1 is MNHEY and CDR2 SVGEGT. This CDR3 spans 15 amino acids. CDR3 nucleotides: TGTGCCAGCAGAGGAGGGCGGGAGGGATTTAATGAGCAGTTCTTC. Encoded protein: CASRGGREGFNEQFF.

The table lists this clonotype with many counts. The rearrangement uses TRBV2 and TRBJ2-2, with TRBD2 matching 7 bases. Per the germline V gene, CDR1 is SNHLY and CDR2 is FYNNEI. Germline trimming cut 8 bases from V and 6 bases from J; bases unmatched to any gene: 3. The CDR3 totals 12 residues. In nucleotides, the CDR3 is TGTGCCAGCCGGGGGGACCCCGGGGAGCTGTTTTTT. Translating it yields CASRGDPGELFF. Full variable domain (rest looked up from reference TRBV2 and TRBJ2-2): EPEVTQTPSHQVTQMGQEVILRCVPISNHLYFYWYRQILGQKVEFLVSFYNNEISEKSEIFDDQFSVERPDGSNFTLKIRSTKLEDSAMYFCASRGDPGELFFGEGSRLTVL.

This clonotype was observed a few times. V and J are TRBV4-3 and TRBJ2-1, with D perhaps matching TRBD2 (6 bases). CDR3 length: 20 residues. Germline V gene sequence: CDR1 LGHNA, CDR2 YSLEER. V dropped 0 bases and J dropped 3 bases, with 24 bases sitting between them. The DNA of the CDR3 is TGCGCCAGCAGCCAAGATCCCCCCTCGAGTGGAGGGACCCTCTACAATGAGCAGTTCTTC. This gives the protein CASSQDPPSSGGTLYNEQFF.